This TCR beta chain was identified during a study of cytomegalovirus exposure and HLA in healthy donors. J was trimmed by 3 bases and V by 1 base; bases with no gene match: 4. This CDR3 spans 16 amino acids. Germline lookup yields CDR1 SGHVS and CDR2 FQNEAQ. The assay was immunoSEQ multiplex PCR, and TCRdb's table has in-frame clones only and misses some. The sample has around 99,000 clones; roughly 90% are singletons. The receptor was derived from a woman under 30 in good health and CMV-seronegative. The specimen was PBMCs. The chain is built from TRBV7-8 and TRBJ2-1; 9 bases agree with TRBD1. CDR3 protein: CASSLVGQGFYNEQFF. In DNA form, the CDR3 reads TGTGCCAGCAGCTTAGTGGGACAGGGTTTCTACAATGAGCAGTTCTTC. The full variable domain, completed using reference TRBV7-8 and TRBJ2-1, is GAGVSQSPRYKVAKRGQDVALRCDPISGHVSLFWYQQALGQGPEFLTYFQNEAQLDKSGLPSDRFFAERPEGSVSTLKIQRTQQEDSAVYLCASSLVGQGFYNEQFFGPGTRLTVL.